Below are 20 T cell receptor beta chains sequenced from a single sample in a study of cytomegalovirus exposure and HLA in healthy donors. The PCR made use of 60 Vbeta and 13 Jbeta primers. Sequenced by immunoSEQ multiplex PCR; TCRdb stores in-frame clones only, minus some. The table has 50,000 to 70,000 clones, 80% seen once. Specimen: PBMCs. Receptors originate from a woman aged 40 to 49 in good health and CMV-seronegative.

The chain carries TRBV5-6 and TRBJ1-3; 8 bases are shared with TRBD1. CDR3 length equals 15 residues. In germline, CDR1 is SGHDT, CDR2 YYEEEE. Unmatched junction bases numbered 4, after V lost 3 bases and J lost 2 bases. Here the CDR3 DNA reads TGTGCCAGCAGCTGGACAGGGATAGCTGGAAACACCATATATTTT. Encoded protein: CASSWTGIAGNTIYF. The complete variable domain, with remaining parts taken from reference TRBV5-6 and TRBJ1-3, reads DAGVTQSPTHLIKTRGQQVTLRCSPKSGHDTVSWYQQALGQGPQFIFQYYEEEERQRGNFPDRFSGHQFPNYSSELNVNALLLGDSALYLCASSWTGIAGNTIYFGEGSWLTVV.

V usage is TRBV5-1 and J usage is TRBJ2-5; TRBD1 is a possible D gene (6 bases). The V and J ends lost 3 bases and 4 bases respectively, with 13 bases between them. Germline CDR1 and CDR2: SGHRS and YFSETQ. There are 14 residues in the CDR3. CDR3: CASSYGQSGETQYF. For the CDR3, the DNA is TGCGCCAGCAGCTATGGACAGAGTGGAGAGACCCAGTACTTC.

The CDR3 here is CASSLPDGLAGVVYEQFF. The DNA of the CDR3 is TGTGCCAGCAGCTTACCCGATGGACTAGCGGGAGTGGTCTATGAGCAGTTCTTC. This chain links TRBV11-3 with TRBJ2-1, with 13 nucleotides matching TRBD2. The CDR3 totals 18 residues. V was pared by 2 bases and J by 8 bases, with 12 bases of the junction left unmatched. The germline V gene encodes CDR1 SGHNT and CDR2 YENEEA.

This sequence joins TRBV5-1 and TRBJ2-1; 9 positions match TRBD2. J was trimmed by 8 bases and V by 7 bases; bases with no gene match: 10. Germline assignment: CDR1 SGHRS and CDR2 YFSETQ. CDR3 length equals 14 residues. The CDR3 here is CASGHSGRGDEQFF. The CDR3 DNA reads as TGCGCCAGCGGCCATAGCGGGAGAGGGGATGAGCAGTTCTTC.

The V and J genes are TRBV27 and TRBJ2-1; 8 positions match TRBD2. CDR3 length: 17 amino acids. CDR1 MNHEY and CDR2 SMNVEV come from the germline V gene (reference sequence). Losses at the gene ends were 1 base for V and 6 bases for J; bases not matched to a gene: 11. This chain's CDR3 is CASSLYSLGLVGNEQFF. CDR3 DNA: TGTGCCAGCAGTTTATACTCACTGGGACTAGTAGGCAATGAGCAGTTCTTC.

In this sample, this clone turned up once. The rearrangement uses TRBV7-2 and TRBJ1-1; D unresolved. The germline gives CDR1 SGHTA, CDR2 FQGNSA. V lost 2 bases, J lost 5 bases, and 9 bases lay in between. The CDR3 runs to 13 residues. CDR3 loop: CASSLTALTEAFF. CDR3 nucleotides: TGTGCCAGCAGCTTAACCGCTCTAACTGAAGCTTTCTTT.

In its sample, this clone was seen a few times. V and J are TRBV6-4 and TRBJ1-1; 7 bases line up with TRBD1. V gave up 10 bases and J gave up 3 bases; unmatched junction bases: 14. The CDR3 is 15 amino acids. Germline CDR1 MRHNA, CDR2 SNTAGT. In nucleotides, the CDR3 is TGTGCCATCAGGACAGGCCCTCTTGTCCACACTGAAGCTTTCTTT. This translates into CAIRTGPLVHTEAFF.

This clone was observed a single time. The J gene is TRBJ1-5, the V gene TRBV28; D not certain. The CDR3 is made up of 13 amino acids. Germline-derived CDR1 and CDR2 are MDHEN and SYDVKM. The V gene lost 2 bases and the J gene lost 15 bases, with 17 bases spanning the gap. The CDR3 loop is CASSLDGGIGRHF. CDR3 in DNA: TGTGCCAGCAGTTTAGATGGCGGGATAGGACGGCATTTT.

The V call is TRBV5-4, the J call TRBJ2-1, with D hard to call. Germline lookup yields CDR1 SGHNT and CDR2 YYREEE (reference sequence). V lost 3 bases, J lost 7 bases, and 11 bases lay in between. CDR3 length: 13 residues. The CDR3, as DNA: TGTGCCAGCAGCTCTCAGTTCCTTAATGAGCAGTTCTTC. Amino acid sequence: CASSSQFLNEQFF.

The V gene is TRBV15, the J gene TRBJ2-7; TRBD1 matches at 10 bases. The V segment lost 0 bases and the J segment 5 bases; nucleotides outside the gene matches: 10. This CDR3 has 17 amino acids. Germline V gives CDR1 LNHNV, CDR2 YYDKDF (reference sequence). CDR3 nucleotides: TGTGCCACCAGCAGAGATCTTTCGACAGGGGGCATCAACGAGCAGTACTTC. This gives the protein CATSRDLSTGGINEQYF. Based on the CDR3 plus reference TRBV15 and TRBJ2-7, the full variable domain is DAMVIQNPRYQVTQFGKPVTLSCSQTLNHNVMYWYQQKSSQAPKLLFHYYDKDFNNEADTPDNFQSRRPNTSFCFLDIRSPGLGDTAMYLCATSRDLSTGGINEQYFGPGTRLTVT.

A remark on this clone: Distinct nucleotide sequences in the sample also encode this CDR3. The chain uses TRBV18 and TRBJ1-5, with a tentative D call TRBD1 (5 bases). Germline assignment: CDR1 KGHSH and CDR2 LQKENI. Trimming removed 2 bases from V and 3 bases from J, with 8 bases in between. The CDR3 is made up of 14 amino acids. Here the CDR3 reads CASSPETDNQPQHF. The CDR3 nucleotides are TGTGCCAGCTCACCAGAGACAGACAATCAGCCCCAGCATTTT.

The chain recombines TRBV9 with TRBJ1-1; D not certain. This CDR3 contains 13 residues. Germline CDR1 SGDLS, CDR2 YYNGEE. V was pared by 4 bases and J by 1 base, with 8 bases between. In DNA form, the CDR3 reads TGTGCCAGCAGCCCTCGACAGAACACTGAAGCTTTCTTT. As protein: CASSPRQNTEAFF.

The rearrangement links TRBV5-1 to TRBJ2-1; 14 bases align to TRBD2. The CDR3 is 15 amino acids. The germline V gene has CDR1 SGHRS and CDR2 YFSETQ. The V and J ends lost 6 bases and 6 bases, in that order; junction bases with no gene match: 5. CDR3: CASTGTSGSSNEQFF. The CDR3 DNA reads TGCGCCAGCACTGGGACTAGCGGGAGTAGCAATGAGCAGTTCTTC.

This chain joins TRBV5-1 and TRBJ1-4, with a tentative D call TRBD1 (5 bases). Trimming left V 2 bases short and J 8 bases short, with 13 bases between. This CDR3 is built from 14 residues. Germline assignment: CDR1 SGHRS and CDR2 YFSETQ. CDR3: CASSFQGGWEKLFF. CDR3 sequence (DNA): TGCGCCAGCAGCTTCCAGGGCGGTTGGGAAAAACTGTTTTTT.

This sequence joins TRBV6-6 and TRBJ1-3, with TRBD1 matching over 7 bases. The V gene end was trimmed by 0 bases and the J gene end by 2 bases; junction bases not matched to a gene: 4. Germline V gene data show CDR1 as MNHNY and CDR2 as SVGAGI (reference sequence). The CDR3 is 16 residues long. CDR3 sequence: CASSYSGDSTGNTIYF. DNA of the CDR3: TGTGCCAGCAGTTACTCAGGGGACAGTACTGGAAACACCATATATTTT.

This clone was seen only a few times. This chain links TRBV19 with TRBJ1-5; D uncertain. The CDR3 spans 12 residues. The ends were cut back, 6 bases at V and 8 bases at J, with 11 bases in the middle. Germline V gene data show CDR1 as LNHDA and CDR2 as SQIVND (reference sequence). The CDR3 spells CASSRFREPQHF. As DNA, the CDR3 is TGTGCCAGTAGCCGATTTCGCGAGCCCCAGCATTTT.

In this sample, this clone turned up a few times. V is TRBV18 and J is TRBJ1-4; a possible D gene is TRBD1 (5 bases). The V end lost 1 base, the J end lost 3 bases, and 9 bases lay between the germline ends. Germline assignment: CDR1 KGHSH and CDR2 LQKENI. The CDR3 sequence is 15 residues long. The CDR3 sequence: CASSPRPGANEKLFF. The DNA for the CDR3 is TGTGCCAGCTCACCACGACCGGGGGCTAATGAAAAACTGTTTTTT. Drawing the rest from reference TRBV18 and TRBJ1-4, the complete variable domain is NAGVMQNPRHLVRRRGQEARLRCSPMKGHSHVYWYRQLPEEGLKFMVYLQKENIIDESGMPKERFSAEFPKEGPSILRIQQVVRGDSAAYFCASSPRPGANEKLFFGSGTQLSVL.

This clone was found a few times. The chain combines TRBV21-1 with TRBJ1-2; no DNA check was done on the table's D call, TRBD1. TRBV21-1 is shown as a pseudogene. The CDR3 sequence is 17 residues long. The CDR3 here is CASSRIFRDRANYGYTF. The CDR3 nucleotides read TGTGCCAGCAGTCGTATTTTCCGGGACAGGGCTAACTATGGCTACACCTTC.

The chain is built from TRBV7-2 and TRBJ1-1; D is undetermined. The CDR3 is 13 amino acids. The germline V gene has CDR1 SGHTA and CDR2 FQGNSA. The V and J ends lost 4 bases and 5 bases respectively, with 11 bases between them. The CDR3 DNA is TGTGCCAGCAGCTCTCGAACCGAGACTGAAGCTTTCTTT. The encoded protein is CASSSRTETEAFF.

The chain carries TRBV7-6 and TRBJ1-2; D might be TRBD1 (5 bases). This CDR3 spans 13 amino acids. Germline V lookup: CDR1 SGHVS, CDR2 FNYEAQ. The V and J ends lost 5 bases and 8 bases respectively, with 15 bases between them. CDR3 sequence (DNA): TGTGCCAGCAGCCCACGCTCAGGGCTAGGCTACACCTTC. Translation gives CASSPRSGLGYTF.